Below, 6 T cell receptor beta chains from the same sample are listed, as sequenced in a study of metastatic and nonmetastatic thyroid tumors. TCRdb re-called the PCR reads with MiXCR. The data contain roughly 12,000 clones, 38% of them singletons. Among the patients, none had received any treatment before thyroid surgery. Sequenced material: tumor tissue. The receptors here all came from a female donor with papillary thyroid cancer or a benign thyroid nodule (not recorded which). Some clones in this sample may be carry-over from other donors' samples.

This clone has just one count. The chain recombines TRBV4-3 with TRBJ2-2, with TRBD2 identical over 7 bases. CDR1 is LGHNA, CDR2 YSLEER, per germline. Trimming took 1 base from V and 5 from J; bases not matched to a gene: 1. The length of the CDR3 is 14 residues. The CDR3 region is CASSQVGGTGELFF. CDR3 sequence (DNA): TGCGCCAGCAGCCAAGTCGGGGGGACCGGGGAGCTGTTTTTT.

The chain recombines TRBV12-3 or TRBV12-4 with TRBJ2-5; TRBD1 is a possible D gene (6 bases). V was shortened by 0 bases and J by 2 bases, with 10 bases between the two germline ends. There are 15 residues in the CDR3. The CDR3 sequence is CASSLADDRQETQYF. CDR3 DNA sequence: TGTGCCAGCAGTTTAGCGGATGACAGGCAAGAGACCCAGTACTTC.

This clone turned up a few times. J is TRBJ2-7 and V is TRBV2; D remains unclear. V dropped 0 bases and J dropped 0 bases, with 9 bases sitting between them. The germline gives CDR1 SNHLY, CDR2 FYNNEI. The CDR3 length is 15 residues. The CDR3 sequence: CASSEAGGSSYEQYF. CDR3 coding DNA: TGTGCCAGCAGTGAAGCGGGCGGTAGCTCCTACGAGCAGTACTTC.

This sequence joins TRBV4-3 and TRBJ1-1; 11 nucleotides match TRBD1. CDR1 LGHNA and CDR2 YSLEER come from the germline V gene. V lost 3 bases and J lost 0; bases outside the gene matches: 3. The CDR3 length is 16 residues. The CDR3 sequence is CASSQDRGLLNTEAFF. The CDR3 bases are TGCGCCAGCAGCCAGGACAGGGGGCTTTTGAACACTGAAGCTTTCTTT.

This sequence joins TRBV27 and TRBJ2-7; 9 bases match TRBD1. Trimming at V came to 3 bases and at J to 6 bases, leaving 3 bases not matched to a gene. The V gene's germline CDR1 is MNHEY and CDR2 SMNVEV (reference sequence). CDR3 length: 13 amino acids. CDR3 protein: CASSFGTGFEQYF. CDR3 nucleotides: TGTGCCAGCAGTTTTGGGACAGGGTTCGAGCAGTACTTC.

This clone was found a few times. V is TRBV10-3 and J is TRBJ2-3, with 7 bases fitting TRBD1. The CDR3 extends over 14 amino acids. J was trimmed by 2 bases and V by 5 bases; bases with no gene match: 4. Germline lookup yields CDR1 ENHRY and CDR2 SYGVKD. The CDR3 region is CAISKGQTTDTQYF. The CDR3 DNA follows: TGTGCCATCAGTAAGGGACAGACCACAGATACGCAGTATTTT.